This is a list of T cell receptor beta chains from one sample in a study of shared clonotypes between healthy human individuals. The repertoire was sequenced with immunoSEQ multiplex PCR; TCRdb's copy has only in-frame clones and lacks some. The sample includes some 2,000,000 clones, 90% to 96% seen only once; the top ten take less than 0.15%. The source material was naive CD4+ T cells sorted from blood. The receptor source for this set is a man aged 18 to 29 in good health. The CDR3 runs from the conserved cysteine through the conserved F or W.

TRBV4-1	TRBJ1-5	CASSEQGGDSNQPQHF
TRBV19	TRBJ1-2	CASSPPGQGNYGYTF
TRBV6-5	TRBJ1-1	CASSQENRNTEAFF
TRBV29-1	TRBJ1-4	CSVRWTSTNEKLFF
TRBV5-1	TRBJ2-7	CASSFTTIPSYEQYF
TRBV18	TRBJ2-2	CASSPRTGFGELFF
TRBV18	TRBJ2-5	CASSPNTLETQYF
TRBV5-4	TRBJ2-5	CASSLPGGETQYF
TRBV6-5	TRBJ1-2	CASKKDPSSDYGYTF
TRBV14	TRBJ2-2	CASRKAGVGTGELFF
TRBV14	TRBJ2-1	CASSPLGRGAVNEQFF
TRBV2	TRBJ2-5	CASSEASRETQYF
TRBV2	TRBJ1-2	CASSDRDAQAPNYGYTF
TRBV30	TRBJ2-7	CAWSVVRDDEQYF
TRBV5-1	TRBJ1-1	CASREQGNTEAFF
TRBV4-2	TRBJ2-5	CASSRRTSGGAETQYF
TRBV10-3	TRBJ2-3	CAISEWENLSTDTQYF
TRBV28	TRBJ2-1	CASSLLTSGDNEQFF
TRBV15	TRBJ2-7	CATSRASLGAFLPNEQYF
TRBV5-1	TRBJ2-6	CASSQRTGLSGANVLTF
TRBV13	TRBJ2-7	CASSLGRGGLAGPYEQYF
TRBV5-1	TRBJ2-2	CASSLYGPPLPGELFF